This T cell receptor (beta chain) originates from a study of blood T cells in healthy people across ages. Study-level points and caveats: Estimates drawn from one million T cells were deemed to understate diversity.

Trimming cost V 0 bases and J 4 bases, with 18 bases left between them. Per the germline V gene, CDR1 is MNHEY and CDR2 is SVGAGI. The CDR3 extends over 18 amino acids. Comments on this clonotype: No antigen is known for it.

A J-beta primer mix and a sample-barcoded 5' primer were used in a second PCR of roughly 6 to 11 cycles. Each CDR3 protein is one row after TCRdb ran MiXCR on the 5' RACE reads. The sample lists 250,000 to 300,000 distinct CDR3 sequences, 27% occurring once. The J gene is TRBJ1-4, the V gene TRBV6-5; no clear D gene. What was sequenced was blood. The receptor was derived from a woman aged 70-85 years in good health. The CDR3 bases are TGTGCCAGCAGTTACTCGATTCAAAGCCGGTTGGGTAATGAAAAACTGTTTTTT. Encoded protein: CASSYSIQSRLGNEKLFF.